The entry below describes one TCR beta chain. CDR3 length: 14 amino acids. V gave up 7 bases and J gave up 6 bases; unmatched junction bases: 8. Per germline, CDR1 MDHEN and CDR2 SYDVKM. This sample is part of a study of blood T cell repertoires in COVID-19. Overall study context: Whether acute or convalescent, the COVID-19 samples came from the United States, Italy and Spain.

Original processing notes: Reference gene primers were amplified, and this amplification served to estimate nucleated cell counts. Profiled with immunoSEQ multiplex PCR; TCRdb holds only in-frame clones, not every one. V, J and clone size were drawn from that table, and D and trimming were deduced from the DNA. The sample carries 250,000 to 350,000 clones, around 89% recorded once. The sequencing input was PBMCs or T cells enriched from blood (not recorded which). The receptor was derived from a woman between 55 and 75 years old in a cohort exposed to, infected with or recovered from COVID-19 (not recorded which). This chain links TRBV28 with TRBJ2-7; 11 bases agree with TRBD2. CDR3 sequence (DNA): TGTGCCAGCACCTCCGGGACTAGCGGCGCCGAGCAGTACTTC. Protein: CASTSGTSGAEQYF.